A selection of T cell receptor beta chains follows, all from one sample in a study of blood T cell repertoires in COVID-19. This table comes from immunoSEQ multiplex PCR, and its TCRdb copy is limited to in-frame clones, with some not included. The sample lists around 290,000 clones, 75% to 95% occurring once. Sequencing was done on a sample of PBMCs or T cells enriched from blood (not recorded which). The receptors were gathered from a woman in her twenties or thirties who had recovered from COVID-19. Both conserved end residues are part of each CDR3. Fields, in order: D gene, V gene, J gene, clone size, CDR3 DNA, CDR3 protein. D genes are given only for firm matches. Rows give clone size only sometimes, using once, few, many, or a class for an expanded clone.

D: TRBD1
V: TRBV7-2
J: TRBJ1-6
size: -
DNA: TGTGCCAGCAGCTTAGCACCTACCGGGACAGGTGGAGTTAATTCACCCCTCCACTTT
CDR3: CASSLAPTGTGGVNSPLHF

D: -
V: TRBV7-3
J: TRBJ1-2
size: -
DNA: TGTGCCAGCAGCTCCCGAATCGGCTATGGCTACACCTTC
CDR3: CASSSRIGYGYTF

D: -
V: TRBV6-1
J: TRBJ2-3
size: once
DNA: TGTGCCAGCAGTGAATTTAGATATACGCAGTATTTT
CDR3: CASSEFRYTQYF

D: -
V: TRBV15
J: TRBJ2-7
size: once
DNA: TGTGCCACCAGCAGAGATTTGCCGGGACTCCTAACCTACGAGCAGTACTTC
CDR3: CATSRDLPGLLTYEQYF

D: -
V: TRBV7-9
J: TRBJ1-3
size: -
DNA: TGTGCCAGCAGCCTCACAGGTTCATCTGGAAACACCATATATTTT
CDR3: CASSLTGSSGNTIYF

D: -
V: TRBV7-9
J: TRBJ1-5
size: -
DNA: TGTGCCAGCAGCTTACAGGGAGGGAAGCCCCAGCATTTT
CDR3: CASSLQGGKPQHF

D: -
V: TRBV19
J: TRBJ1-3
size: -
DNA: TGTGCCAGTAGTATCCAGGGCGGCGCTGGAAACACCATATATTTT
CDR3: CASSIQGGAGNTIYF

D: TRBD2
V: TRBV5-1
J: TRBJ2-7
size: -
DNA: TGCGCCAGCAGTATCGGGAGGGCCTCCGAGCAGTACTTC
CDR3: CASSIGRASEQYF

D: TRBD2
V: TRBV5-1
J: TRBJ2-2
size: -
DNA: TGCGCCAGCAGCCAAGGACTAGCGGGAGGGCCGGGCACCGGGGAGCTGTTTTTT
CDR3: CASSQGLAGGPGTGELFF

D: -
V: TRBV18
J: TRBJ2-1
size: -
DNA: TGTGCCAGCTCACCACTGACGCTAGGTAATGAGCAGTTCTTC
CDR3: CASSPLTLGNEQFF

D: -
V: TRBV7-9
J: TRBJ1-3
size: -
DNA: TGTGCCAGCAGCTCGACGGGGGCTGGAAACACCATATATTTT
CDR3: CASSSTGAGNTIYF

D: -
V: TRBV11-3
J: TRBJ2-2
size: once
DNA: TGTGCCAGCAGCTTAGCGGCGGAGGGGGAGCTGTTTTTT
CDR3: CASSLAAEGELFF

D: -
V: TRBV11-2
J: TRBJ2-5
size: -
DNA: TGTGCCAGCAGCTTAGGCGGGCCTCAAGAGACCCAGTACTTC
CDR3: CASSLGGPQETQYF

D: TRBD2
V: TRBV7-3
J: TRBJ2-1
size: -
DNA: TGTGCCAGCAGCCTCTCAGCGGGAACTAATGAGCAGTTCTTC
CDR3: CASSLSAGTNEQFF

D: -
V: TRBV18
J: TRBJ2-1
size: -
DNA: TGTGCCAGCTCACTAGGGGCGGATGAGCAGTTCTTC
CDR3: CASSLGADEQFF

D: -
V: TRBV27
J: TRBJ1-5
size: -
DNA: TGTGCCAGCACCCAGGGAAATCAGCCCCAGCATTTT
CDR3: CASTQGNQPQHF

D: -
V: TRBV28
J: TRBJ2-7
size: -
DNA: TGTGCCAGCAGTTTACTCTACGAGCAGTACTTC
CDR3: CASSLLYEQYF

D: TRBD1
V: TRBV6-4
J: TRBJ1-4
size: -
DNA: TGTGCCAGCGGCGGGACAGGGGCTAATGAAAAACTGTTTTTT
CDR3: CASGGTGANEKLFF

D: -
V: TRBV30
J: TRBJ1-2
size: -
DNA: TGTGCCTGGAGTGTAGGACACGGGTATGGCTACACCTTC
CDR3: CAWSVGHGYGYTF

D: -
V: TRBV24-1
J: TRBJ1-5
size: -
DNA: TGTGCCACCAGTACAGGTGCTCAGCCCCAGCATTTT
CDR3: CATSTGAQPQHF

D: -
V: TRBV11-2
J: TRBJ2-1
size: -
DNA: TGTGCCAGCAGCTTGTCGGGTCATGAGCAGTTCTTC
CDR3: CASSLSGHEQFF

D: TRBD2
V: TRBV6-2/TRBV6-3
J: TRBJ2-7
size: -
DNA: TGTGCCAGCAGTTCTCCCCGACTAGCGGGCCTCTACGAGCAGTACTTC
CDR3: CASSSPRLAGLYEQYF

D: -
V: TRBV5-1
J: TRBJ2-7
size: -
DNA: TGCGCCAGCAGCTTGGCCAGGACCTACGAGCAGTACTTC
CDR3: CASSLARTYEQYF

D: TRBD1
V: TRBV4-1
J: TRBJ1-2
size: -
DNA: TGCGCCAGCAGCCCACTACAGGGGGCGAGAGGCTACACCTTC
CDR3: CASSPLQGARGYTF

D: TRBD1
V: TRBV29-1
J: TRBJ1-1
size: -
DNA: TGCAGCGTTGAAGCCCGGACAGGGGTGAACACTGAAGCTTTCTTT
CDR3: CSVEARTGVNTEAFF

D: TRBD2
V: TRBV6-5
J: TRBJ2-7
size: -
DNA: TGTGCCAGCTCTAGCGGCCAGAGTCCCCACGAGCAGTACTTC
CDR3: CASSSGQSPHEQYF

D: TRBD2
V: TRBV10-3
J: TRBJ2-3
size: -
DNA: TGTGCCATCAGTGATAGGGGAGGGGAACACGGAGATACGCAGTATTTT
CDR3: CAISDRGGEHGDTQYF

D: -
V: TRBV19
J: TRBJ1-2
size: -
DNA: TGTGCCAGTAGTATCCCGGGGGAGGACTATGGCTACACCTTC
CDR3: CASSIPGEDYGYTF

D: TRBD2
V: TRBV7-3
J: TRBJ2-1
size: -
DNA: TGTGCCAGCGGCGCGGGAGGGTACAATGAGCAGTTCTTC
CDR3: CASGAGGYNEQFF

D: TRBD2
V: TRBV11-3
J: TRBJ2-3
size: few
DNA: TGTGCCAGCAGCCCGACTAGCGGGAGGGCAGATACGCAGTATTTT
CDR3: CASSPTSGRADTQYF

D: TRBD1
V: TRBV3-1/TRBV3-2
J: TRBJ2-7
size: few
DNA: TGTGCCAGCAGCGGGGACAGCTACGAGCAGTACTTC
CDR3: CASSGDSYEQYF

D: -
V: TRBV5-1
J: TRBJ2-6
size: -
DNA: TGCGCCAGCAGCTTGGACACCCAGGTAGTGGTCTCTGGGGCCAACGTCCTGACTTTC
CDR3: CASSLDTQVVVSGANVLTF

D: -
V: TRBV2
J: TRBJ1-6
size: -
DNA: TGTGCCAGCAGTGAAGGACAGAAGTTCAGCTCCTATAATTCACCCCTCCACTTT
CDR3: CASSEGQKFSSYNSPLHF

D: TRBD2
V: TRBV13
J: TRBJ2-7
size: -
DNA: TGTGCCAGCAGCTGGACTAGTAGCGAGCAGTACTTC
CDR3: CASSWTSSEQYF

D: TRBD1
V: TRBV15
J: TRBJ2-7
size: -
DNA: TGTGCCACCAGCAAAGACAGGGGAATCTACGAGCAGTACTTC
CDR3: CATSKDRGIYEQYF

D: -
V: TRBV7-9
J: TRBJ1-2
size: -
DNA: TGTGCCAGCAGCTTAGTTCCAGGAGGCGGTGGTGGCTATGGCTACACCTTC
CDR3: CASSLVPGGGGGYGYTF

D: TRBD1
V: TRBV28
J: TRBJ1-5
size: many
DNA: TGTGCCAGCAGTTTAGAGGACAGGGGGGCCCGGCCCTATAGCAATCAGCCCCAGCATTTT
CDR3: CASSLEDRGARPYSNQPQHF

D: TRBD1
V: TRBV27
J: TRBJ1-5
size: once
DNA: TGTGCCAGCAGTTCCTCCGGGACAGGGGGCCGTAGTCAGCCCCAGCATTTT
CDR3: CASSSSGTGGRSQPQHF

D: -
V: TRBV5-5
J: TRBJ1-1
size: -
DNA: TGTGCCAGCAGCTTTTACAGGGATCGGGGGAACACTGAAGCTTTCTTT
CDR3: CASSFYRDRGNTEAFF

D: -
V: TRBV5-8
J: TRBJ1-4
size: -
DNA: TGTGCCAGCAGCTTAAGGGGTCCCTATAATGAAAAACTGTTTTTT
CDR3: CASSLRGPYNEKLFF

D: TRBD1
V: TRBV25-1
J: TRBJ1-2
size: once
DNA: TGTGCCAGCAGTCTTGGGACAGCCTATGGCTACACCTTC
CDR3: CASSLGTAYGYTF

D: TRBD2
V: TRBV5-1
J: TRBJ2-1
size: -
DNA: TGCGCCAGCATTCTTACTAGCGGGAGCAATGAGCAGTTCTTC
CDR3: CASILTSGSNEQFF

D: TRBD2
V: TRBV9
J: TRBJ2-1
size: once
DNA: TGTGCCAGCAGCGTATACGTTTCGGCTAGCGGGTACAATGAGCAGTTCTTC
CDR3: CASSVYVSASGYNEQFF

D: TRBD2
V: TRBV7-2
J: TRBJ2-1
size: few
DNA: TGTGCCAGCAGCTTAGCGATAGCGGGAGGGAGCTCCTACAATGAGCAGTTCTTC
CDR3: CASSLAIAGGSSYNEQFF

D: TRBD2
V: TRBV9
J: TRBJ2-2
size: -
DNA: TGTGCCAGCAGCGTAGGCTCTAGCGGGAGATTCGGCACCGGGGAGCTGTTTTTT
CDR3: CASSVGSSGRFGTGELFF

D: -
V: TRBV5-1
J: TRBJ2-7
size: -
DNA: TGCGCCAGCAGCTTGGAGGGGTTGGGAACCTACGAGCAGTACTTC
CDR3: CASSLEGLGTYEQYF

D: TRBD1
V: TRBV7-2
J: TRBJ2-7
size: -
DNA: TGTGCCAGCAGCCTCCGACAGGGGGCGTTTTACGAGCAGTACTTC
CDR3: CASSLRQGAFYEQYF

D: TRBD1
V: TRBV9
J: TRBJ1-1
size: -
DNA: TGTGCCAGCAGCGTAGGACAGGGAAACACTGAAGCTTTCTTT
CDR3: CASSVGQGNTEAFF

D: -
V: TRBV6-2/TRBV6-3
J: TRBJ1-5
size: -
DNA: TGTGCCAGCAGTTACCGAAGACAGGCATATCAGCCCCAGCATTTT
CDR3: CASSYRRQAYQPQHF

D: -
V: TRBV7-9
J: TRBJ2-5
size: few
DNA: TGTGCCAGCAGCTTAGAGACGGGAGCCCAAGAGACCCAGTACTTC
CDR3: CASSLETGAQETQYF

D: TRBD2
V: TRBV6-2/TRBV6-3
J: TRBJ2-5
size: once
DNA: TGTGCCAGCAGCCTAGCGGGAGTGGATGAGACCCAGTACTTC
CDR3: CASSLAGVDETQYF

D: -
V: TRBV19
J: TRBJ1-5
size: -
DNA: TGTGCCAGTAGTATAGATCCAGTGCCCCAGCATTTT
CDR3: CASSIDPVPQHF

D: TRBD2
V: TRBV7-2
J: TRBJ2-1
size: -
DNA: TGTGCCAGCAGCCACGGGAGGGCCAACAATGAGCAGTTCTTC
CDR3: CASSHGRANNEQFF

D: -
V: TRBV28
J: TRBJ1-1
size: -
DNA: TGTGCCAGCAGTTTATCGGTGAACACTGAAGCTTTCTTT
CDR3: CASSLSVNTEAFF